This T cell receptor beta chain was sequenced during a study of cytomegalovirus exposure and HLA in healthy donors. Study outcomes and limitations: Listed as cytomegalovirus-associated were 150 or so TCR beta chains. An ancestry cluster, one associated with Asian ancestry, reportedly showed fewer N-insertions than the approximately 670-donor mean in a later analysis. Previous analysis showed most TCR beta V segments were productive about 87% or about 30% of the time. Most TCR sequences were seen very rarely across donors, but some public TCRs occurred in many.

Primers: 60 Vbeta forward and 13 Jbeta reverse. Sequencing was performed with immunoSEQ multiplex PCR; in TCRdb, only in-frame clones are kept and a portion is missing. This table has some 170,000 clones, about 79% appearing once. This CDR3 comprises 13 residues. CDR1 is MGHRA and CDR2 is YSYEKL in the germline V gene. As to this clone: As yet, its antigen is unknown. A read error may account for a junction end that differs from germline.

The source of this sequence is a man aged 35-49 years in good health and CMV-seropositive. V gene TRBV4-1 combines with J gene TRBJ2-4; D is uncertain. The sample was PBMCs. In DNA form, the CDR3 reads TGCGCCAGCAGCCACGGAAACAAAAACAGTCAGTACTTC. Protein product: CASSHGNKNSQYF.